A selection of T cell receptor beta chains follows, all from one sample in a study of control samples from healthy donors and cancer patients. TCRdb's copy holds only in-frame clones and misses some; the assay was immunoSEQ multiplex PCR. This table has about 150,000 clones, more than 85% appearing once. The specimen was blood. These receptors came from a man aged 18 to 30 in good health. CDR3s include the opening cysteine and the closing phenylalanine or tryptophan. Fields, in order: J gene, D gene, clone size, V gene, CDR3 DNA, CDR3 protein. D genes are given only for firm matches. Size values are once, few and many counts, or a class for expanded clones, and some rows have none.

j_call: TRBJ2-7
d_call: -
clone_size: -
v_call: TRBV5-6
cdr3_nt: TGTGCCAGCAGCTTCAGCGATGGCGCCTACGAGCAGTACTTC
cdr3_aa: CASSFSDGAYEQYF

j_call: TRBJ1-4
d_call: -
clone_size: -
v_call: TRBV19
cdr3_nt: TGTGCCAGCCAGGGAGGGGCAACTAATGAAAAACTGTTTTTT
cdr3_aa: CASQGGATNEKLFF

j_call: TRBJ1-2
d_call: -
clone_size: -
v_call: TRBV19
cdr3_nt: TGTGCCAGTAGTATCCGCAGGGGAGACTATGGCTACACCTTC
cdr3_aa: CASSIRRGDYGYTF

j_call: TRBJ2-3
d_call: TRBD2
clone_size: -
v_call: TRBV29-1
cdr3_nt: TGCAGCGTTGTTGCTAGCGGGAACACAGATACGCAGTATTTT
cdr3_aa: CSVVASGNTDTQYF

j_call: TRBJ1-2
d_call: -
clone_size: -
v_call: TRBV7-6
cdr3_nt: TGTGCCAGCAGCTCTAACAGGGCCAGTGGAAATGGCTACACCTTC
cdr3_aa: CASSSNRASGNGYTF

j_call: TRBJ2-5
d_call: TRBD2
clone_size: -
v_call: TRBV4-1
cdr3_nt: TGCGCCAGCAGCAAATATAGCGGGAGTGGCGAGACCCAGTACTTC
cdr3_aa: CASSKYSGSGETQYF

j_call: TRBJ1-2
d_call: TRBD1
clone_size: -
v_call: TRBV28
cdr3_nt: TGTGCCAGCAGTGTGAATATGGGGACAGGGACCCGACATTCCTATGGCTACACCTTC
cdr3_aa: CASSVNMGTGTRHSYGYTF

j_call: TRBJ2-3
d_call: -
clone_size: -
v_call: TRBV30
cdr3_nt: TGTGCCTGGACGACGGGCAGGGGGGTCACAGATACGCAGTATTTT
cdr3_aa: CAWTTGRGVTDTQYF

j_call: TRBJ1-1
d_call: -
clone_size: -
v_call: TRBV30
cdr3_nt: TGTGCCTGGAGTGTAAAGGCGCGGAACACTGAAGCTTTCTTT
cdr3_aa: CAWSVKARNTEAFF

j_call: TRBJ1-4
d_call: TRBD1
clone_size: -
v_call: TRBV5-1
cdr3_nt: TGCGCCAGCAGCATTTCTATGGGACAGACGAATGAAAAACTGTTTTTT
cdr3_aa: CASSISMGQTNEKLFF

j_call: TRBJ1-4
d_call: -
clone_size: -
v_call: TRBV7-9
cdr3_nt: TGTGCCAGCAAGGGGGGCCCTAATGAAAAACTGTTTTTT
cdr3_aa: CASKGGPNEKLFF

j_call: TRBJ2-7
d_call: TRBD1
clone_size: -
v_call: TRBV5-1
cdr3_nt: TGCGCCAGCACCAGTGGGACAGACGAGCAGTACTTC
cdr3_aa: CASTSGTDEQYF

j_call: TRBJ1-4
d_call: -
clone_size: once
v_call: TRBV6-6
cdr3_nt: TGTGCCAGCAGTCAGAAATCCGGAAGCGCAACTAATGAAAAACTGTTTTTT
cdr3_aa: CASSQKSGSATNEKLFF

j_call: TRBJ2-2
d_call: -
clone_size: -
v_call: TRBV15
cdr3_nt: TGTGCCACCAGCAGAGCTCTCGTAGGGTCCGGGGAGCTGTTTTTT
cdr3_aa: CATSRALVGSGELFF

j_call: TRBJ1-2
d_call: -
clone_size: -
v_call: TRBV27
cdr3_nt: TGTGCCAGCAGTTTAACCGGGAACTATGGCTACACCTTC
cdr3_aa: CASSLTGNYGYTF

j_call: TRBJ2-2
d_call: -
clone_size: -
v_call: TRBV15
cdr3_nt: TGTGCCACCTTCACCCCAACAGGTCCCACCGGGGAGCTGTTTTTT
cdr3_aa: CATFTPTGPTGELFF

j_call: TRBJ1-5
d_call: -
clone_size: -
v_call: TRBV2
cdr3_nt: TGTGCCAGCAGTACGGACTTTTATAGCAATCAGCCCCAGCATTTT
cdr3_aa: CASSTDFYSNQPQHF

j_call: TRBJ1-5
d_call: -
clone_size: -
v_call: TRBV27
cdr3_nt: TGTGCCAGCAGTCCCCGACAGAGTAGCAATCAGCCCCAGCATTTT
cdr3_aa: CASSPRQSSNQPQHF

j_call: TRBJ2-5
d_call: -
clone_size: -
v_call: TRBV19
cdr3_nt: TGTGCCAGTAGTATGGAGGGGCGAAGAGGGCAGACCCAGTACTTC
cdr3_aa: CASSMEGRRGQTQYF

j_call: TRBJ2-7
d_call: -
clone_size: -
v_call: TRBV4-3
cdr3_nt: TGCGCCAGCAGCCAAGCCCTTTGGGGTAACTACGAGCAGTACTTC
cdr3_aa: CASSQALWGNYEQYF

j_call: TRBJ1-1
d_call: -
clone_size: -
v_call: TRBV11-2
cdr3_nt: TGTGCCAGCAGCTCCCCCGGGGTTGCGAGTGAAGCTTTCTTT
cdr3_aa: CASSSPGVASEAFF

j_call: TRBJ2-2
d_call: TRBD1
clone_size: -
v_call: TRBV29-1
cdr3_nt: TGCAGCGTGGCTACAGGGGGGACCGGGGAGCTGTTTTTT
cdr3_aa: CSVATGGTGELFF

j_call: TRBJ2-3
d_call: -
clone_size: once
v_call: TRBV5-1
cdr3_nt: TGCGCCAGCAGCTTGGAGAGTCCCACAGATACGCAGTATTTT
cdr3_aa: CASSLESPTDTQYF

j_call: TRBJ2-1
d_call: TRBD1
clone_size: -
v_call: TRBV18
cdr3_nt: TGTGCCAGCTCCCTTGGGACAGGCGCGGATGAGCAGTTCTTC
cdr3_aa: CASSLGTGADEQFF

j_call: TRBJ2-3
d_call: TRBD2
clone_size: -
v_call: TRBV18
cdr3_nt: TGTGCCAGCTCACCCCGGGGGGATACAGATACGCAGTATTTT
cdr3_aa: CASSPRGDTDTQYF

j_call: TRBJ1-5
d_call: -
clone_size: -
v_call: TRBV4-1
cdr3_nt: TGCGCCAGCAGCCAAGACAGGGAGTCTAGCAATCAGCCCCAGCATTTT
cdr3_aa: CASSQDRESSNQPQHF

j_call: TRBJ1-4
d_call: TRBD1
clone_size: -
v_call: TRBV7-9
cdr3_nt: TGTGCCAGCAGCCTTGGGACAGGGTTAGGAGAAAAACTGTTTTTT
cdr3_aa: CASSLGTGLGEKLFF

j_call: TRBJ1-5
d_call: -
clone_size: -
v_call: TRBV9
cdr3_nt: TGTGCCAGCAGCCCTCGGGGAGGGGGGGGTCAGCCCCAGCATTTT
cdr3_aa: CASSPRGGGGQPQHF

j_call: TRBJ1-2
d_call: TRBD1
clone_size: once
v_call: TRBV4-1
cdr3_nt: TGCGCCAGCAGCCCCCGGGACAGGGGGGAGTATGGCTACACCTTC
cdr3_aa: CASSPRDRGEYGYTF

j_call: TRBJ1-1
d_call: TRBD1
clone_size: -
v_call: TRBV7-9
cdr3_nt: TGTGCCAGCGCCCGGGACAGGGGGATCCCTGAAGCTTTCTTT
cdr3_aa: CASARDRGIPEAFF

j_call: TRBJ1-3
d_call: -
clone_size: -
v_call: TRBV6-6
cdr3_nt: TGTGCCAGCAGTTACGGGAATCCCTCTGGAAACACCATATATTTT
cdr3_aa: CASSYGNPSGNTIYF

j_call: TRBJ2-7
d_call: TRBD2
clone_size: -
v_call: TRBV18
cdr3_nt: TGTGCCAGCTCACAAGAGGGGACTAGTAGTTATCGGCAGTACTTC
cdr3_aa: CASSQEGTSSYRQYF

j_call: TRBJ1-1
d_call: -
clone_size: once
v_call: TRBV5-1
cdr3_nt: TGCGCCAGTAAAATCGCGGGGAACACTGAAGCTTTCTTT
cdr3_aa: CASKIAGNTEAFF

j_call: TRBJ1-3
d_call: TRBD1
clone_size: once
v_call: TRBV28
cdr3_nt: TGTGCCAGCAGCCAAGACAGGGGGAGAGGAAACACCATATATTTT
cdr3_aa: CASSQDRGRGNTIYF

j_call: TRBJ1-2
d_call: TRBD1
clone_size: -
v_call: TRBV29-1
cdr3_nt: TGCAGCGTTGAACCTCGGGACAGGTTTTTCTATGGCTACACCTTC
cdr3_aa: CSVEPRDRFFYGYTF

j_call: TRBJ2-7
d_call: -
clone_size: -
v_call: TRBV2
cdr3_nt: TGTGCCAGCAGACTAACTGCTGGGCAAGGCGAGCAGTACTTC
cdr3_aa: CASRLTAGQGEQYF

j_call: TRBJ1-1
d_call: -
clone_size: -
v_call: TRBV28
cdr3_nt: TGTGCCAGCACTTTTGCCACCACTGAAGCTTTCTTT
cdr3_aa: CASTFATTEAFF